This T cell receptor beta chain was profiled in a study of blood T cell repertoires in COVID-19. Looking at the study overall: Acute and convalescent COVID-19 samples came from the United States, Italy and Spain. PBMCs, B-cell-depleted T cells, or T cells provided the cDNA or gDNA that made up the material.

How the authors handled the data: Counts of nucleated cells, estimated from reference gene primer amplification, were obtained. Assay: immunoSEQ multiplex PCR; the TCRdb copy retains only in-frame clones and omits some. V, J and clone size are those of that table, while D and trimming were read from the DNA. The profile shows about 160,000 clones, around 82% of them singletons. Patients in Seattle were enrolled during active infection, then followed longitudinally. The CDR3 contains 15 residues. The germline CDR1 and CDR2 sequences are SGHTA and FQGNSA. V lost 2 bases and J lost 5; bases outside the gene matches: 5.

This TCR was recovered from a woman aged 40 to 50 with COVID-19, enrolled during active disease. The chain joins TRBV7-2 to TRBJ1-1, with 10 nucleotides matching TRBD1. Sequenced input: peripheral blood. CDR3 nucleotide sequence: TGTGCCAGCAGCTTACGACAGGGGGCGATGACTGAAGCTTTCTTT. This sequence encodes CASSLRQGAMTEAFF.